A selection of T cell receptor beta chains follows, all from one sample in a study of T cell responses to AZD1222 COVID-19 vaccine. Using immunoSEQ multiplex PCR, the repertoire was profiled, and TCRdb retains in-frame clones only, with some absent. The sample includes around 130,000 clones, about 94% of them seen just once. The sample was peripheral blood, taken on day 0 of AZD1222 vaccination. The receptor source for this set is an adult in good health. The CDR3 runs from the conserved cysteine through the conserved F or W. Fields, in order: J gene, clone size, D gene, V gene, CDR3 DNA, CDR3 protein. The D gene is left open where the match is weak. Size values are once, few and many counts, or a class for expanded clones, and some rows have none.

j_gene: TRBJ2-7
abundance: NA
d_gene: NA
v_gene: TRBV11-2
CDR3nt: TGTGCCAGCAGCTCAGCAGCCTACGAGCAGTACTTC
CDR3aa: CASSSAAYEQYF

j_gene: TRBJ2-5
abundance: NA
d_gene: TRBD1
v_gene: TRBV7-7
CDR3nt: TGTGCCAGCAGCCGACAGGGCTACGATGAGACCCAGTACTTC
CDR3aa: CASSRQGYDETQYF

j_gene: TRBJ1-4
abundance: NA
d_gene: TRBD1
v_gene: TRBV2
CDR3nt: TGTGCCAGCAGTGCCGACAGGGGGTCCGAAAAACTGTTTTTT
CDR3aa: CASSADRGSEKLFF

j_gene: TRBJ2-5
abundance: NA
d_gene: NA
v_gene: TRBV2
CDR3nt: TGTGCCAGCAGTGAAGCGGGACACGAAGAGACTCAAGAGACCCAGTACTTC
CDR3aa: CASSEAGHEETQETQYF

j_gene: TRBJ2-3
abundance: NA
d_gene: NA
v_gene: TRBV7-9
CDR3nt: TGTGCCAGCATTCCCTCACTAGCAAGTAGCACAGATACGCAGTATTTT
CDR3aa: CASIPSLASSTDTQYF

j_gene: TRBJ1-1
abundance: NA
d_gene: NA
v_gene: TRBV6-2/TRBV6-3
CDR3nt: TGTGCCAGCAGTCGAAGCGAGCGGCGGCGAGCTTCTGAAGCTTTCTTT
CDR3aa: CASSRSERRRASEAFF

j_gene: TRBJ1-4
abundance: NA
d_gene: NA
v_gene: TRBV6-6
CDR3nt: TGTGCCAGCAGTTACTGGGGGGCTGATGAAAAACTGTTTTTT
CDR3aa: CASSYWGADEKLFF

j_gene: TRBJ2-4
abundance: NA
d_gene: NA
v_gene: TRBV20-1
CDR3nt: TGCAGTGCAAGTAAGGGGATGGGAGCCAAAAACATTCAGTACTTC
CDR3aa: CSASKGMGAKNIQYF

j_gene: TRBJ1-5
abundance: NA
d_gene: NA
v_gene: TRBV10-2
CDR3nt: TGCGCCAGCTTTGAAGGCCGAGGGAGCAATCAGCCCCAGCATTTT
CDR3aa: CASFEGRGSNQPQHF

j_gene: TRBJ1-3
abundance: once
d_gene: NA
v_gene: TRBV4-1
CDR3nt: TGCGCCAGCAGGGAAGGGCCCGGATCTGGAAACACCATATATTTT
CDR3aa: CASREGPGSGNTIYF

j_gene: TRBJ1-1
abundance: NA
d_gene: NA
v_gene: TRBV7-6
CDR3nt: TGTGCCAGCAGCTTATCGCAGAACACTGAAGCTTTCTTT
CDR3aa: CASSLSQNTEAFF

j_gene: TRBJ1-5
abundance: once
d_gene: TRBD1
v_gene: TRBV6-6
CDR3nt: TGTGCCAGCAGGAGACAGGGGATAGAACAGCCCCAGCATTTT
CDR3aa: CASRRQGIEQPQHF

j_gene: TRBJ1-1
abundance: NA
d_gene: TRBD1
v_gene: TRBV19
CDR3nt: TGTGCCAGTAGATCCGACAGGGTGAACACTGAAGCTTTCTTT
CDR3aa: CASRSDRVNTEAFF

j_gene: TRBJ1-2
abundance: NA
d_gene: NA
v_gene: TRBV5-1
CDR3nt: TGCGCCAGCAGCTTGGGCCAGGAAATTAGCAGCTACACCTTC
CDR3aa: CASSLGQEISSYTF

j_gene: TRBJ1-6
abundance: few
d_gene: TRBD1
v_gene: TRBV13
CDR3nt: TGTGCCAGCAGCCCCCGGACAGGGAATTCACCCCTCCACTTT
CDR3aa: CASSPRTGNSPLHF

j_gene: TRBJ1-1
abundance: NA
d_gene: NA
v_gene: TRBV24-1
CDR3nt: TGTGCCACCGACATGAACACTGAAGCTTTCTTT
CDR3aa: CATDMNTEAFF

j_gene: TRBJ1-4
abundance: NA
d_gene: NA
v_gene: TRBV6-5
CDR3nt: TGTGCCAGCAGTTCACGTGGCCCGGCCCCAGAAAAACTGTTTTTT
CDR3aa: CASSSRGPAPEKLFF

j_gene: TRBJ2-5
abundance: NA
d_gene: TRBD2
v_gene: TRBV2
CDR3nt: TGTGCCAGCAGTGAGTGGGGGGGGCAAGAGACCCAGTACTTC
CDR3aa: CASSEWGGQETQYF

j_gene: TRBJ1-1
abundance: NA
d_gene: NA
v_gene: TRBV18
CDR3nt: TGTGCCAGCTCACCAAGGCCCGACACTGAAGCTTTCTTT
CDR3aa: CASSPRPDTEAFF

j_gene: TRBJ1-1
abundance: NA
d_gene: TRBD1
v_gene: TRBV9
CDR3nt: TGTGCCAGCAGCGTACAGGGGGCTGATACTGAAGCTTTCTTT
CDR3aa: CASSVQGADTEAFF

j_gene: TRBJ1-2
abundance: NA
d_gene: TRBD1
v_gene: TRBV30
CDR3nt: TGTGCCTGGAGTAGACAGGGGGCGTACCCCAATGGCTACACCTTC
CDR3aa: CAWSRQGAYPNGYTF

j_gene: TRBJ1-2
abundance: NA
d_gene: NA
v_gene: TRBV9
CDR3nt: TGTGCCAGCAGCTCCGGCCCTAACTATGGCTACACCTTC
CDR3aa: CASSSGPNYGYTF

j_gene: TRBJ2-2
abundance: few
d_gene: NA
v_gene: TRBV7-2
CDR3nt: TGTGCCAGCAGCTTCTATCCCCGGGGAAGCGCGAACACCGGGGAGCTGTTTTTT
CDR3aa: CASSFYPRGSANTGELFF

j_gene: TRBJ2-5
abundance: NA
d_gene: NA
v_gene: TRBV5-4
CDR3nt: TGTGCCAGCAGCTACCTAGGCGGGGAGACCCAGTACTTC
CDR3aa: CASSYLGGETQYF

j_gene: TRBJ2-5
abundance: NA
d_gene: NA
v_gene: TRBV19
CDR3nt: TGTGCCAGTGCACTTCAGGGGCGGGGAGAGACCCAGTACTTC
CDR3aa: CASALQGRGETQYF

j_gene: TRBJ1-3
abundance: NA
d_gene: TRBD1
v_gene: TRBV5-1
CDR3nt: TGCGCCAGCAGCCCCGGGACAGCCCCTGGAAACACCATATATTTT
CDR3aa: CASSPGTAPGNTIYF

j_gene: TRBJ1-1
abundance: NA
d_gene: NA
v_gene: TRBV13
CDR3nt: TGTGCCAGCAGCTGGATCCTCACAGGGAGGAACACTGAAGCTTTCTTT
CDR3aa: CASSWILTGRNTEAFF

j_gene: TRBJ2-1
abundance: NA
d_gene: TRBD1
v_gene: TRBV13
CDR3nt: TGTGCCAGCAGCCAGTTGACAGGGGGGTCCTACAATGAGCAGTTCTTC
CDR3aa: CASSQLTGGSYNEQFF

j_gene: TRBJ1-1
abundance: once
d_gene: TRBD1
v_gene: TRBV2
CDR3nt: TGTGCCAGCAGGAAGGACAGGGGGAGGATGAACACTGAAGCTTTCTTT
CDR3aa: CASRKDRGRMNTEAFF

j_gene: TRBJ1-4
abundance: NA
d_gene: NA
v_gene: TRBV2
CDR3nt: TGTGCCAGCAGAAACCGGGCCTCTAATGAAAAACTGTTTTTT
CDR3aa: CASRNRASNEKLFF

j_gene: TRBJ1-1
abundance: NA
d_gene: NA
v_gene: TRBV5-4
CDR3nt: TGTGCCAGCAGCTTGGTTCAGGGGAACACTGAAGCTTTCTTT
CDR3aa: CASSLVQGNTEAFF

j_gene: TRBJ2-2
abundance: NA
d_gene: TRBD2
v_gene: TRBV30
CDR3nt: TGTGCCTGGAGTCGGACTAGCGGGGGTTTCACCGGGGAGCTGTTTTTT
CDR3aa: CAWSRTSGGFTGELFF